This T cell receptor (beta chain) was found in a study of blood T cell repertoires in COVID-19. At the level of the study: From the United States, Italy and Spain came samples of acute and convalescent COVID-19. T cells, B-cell-depleted T cells, or PBMCs provided the cDNA or gDNA that served as material.

Measured with immunoSEQ multiplex PCR; TCRdb has only the in-frame clones, and not every one. The sample includes some 99,000 clones, 70% to 90% seen only once; the top ten take 10% to 15%. The CDR3 has 14 amino acids. Losses at the gene ends were 6 bases for V and 5 bases for J; bases not matched to a gene: 5. Germline V gives CDR1 SNHLY, CDR2 FYNNEI. Sequencing input: peripheral blood. The receptor's source is a woman in her fifties or sixties in a cohort sampled during active or convalescent COVID-19. This chain uses TRBV2 with TRBJ1-2, with TRBD1 identical over 11 bases. CDR3 sequence: CASRHGTGGYGYTF. For the CDR3, the DNA is TGTGCCAGCAGACACGGGACAGGGGGGTATGGCTACACCTTC. The full variable domain, in which reference TRBV2 and TRBJ1-2 provide the parts outside the CDR3, is EPEVTQTPSHQVTQMGQEVILRCVPISNHLYFYWYRQILGQKVEFLVSFYNNEISEKSEIFDDQFSVERPDGSNFTLKIRSTKLEDSAMYFCASRHGTGGYGYTFGSGTRLTVV.